Listed below are T cell receptor beta chains from one sample, sequenced in a study of cytotoxic CD8 clonotypes in ibrutinib-treated CLL. Profiling relied on immunoSEQ multiplex PCR, and the TCRdb table lists in-frame clones only, not all of them. The sample lists 12,000 or so clones, around 81% seen once, with approximately 22% in the top ten. The starting material was PBMCs, obtained at disease progression, from a patient treated with ibrutinib. The source of these receptors is a human donor with chronic lymphocytic leukemia. Both conserved end residues are part of each CDR3. A D gene is named only where the DNA matches it firmly. Not every row has a clone size; where given, it reads once, few, many or a size class.

V: TRBV19; size: .; D: TRBD1; J: TRBJ1-5; DNA: TGTGCCAGTAGTCTTACAGCCGGGACAGGGGATAGCAATCAGCCCCAGCATTTT; CDR3: CASSLTAGTGDSNQPQHF
V: TRBV5-4; size: .; D: TRBD1; J: TRBJ1-1; DNA: TGTGCCAGCAGCTTGGTACAGGGGACTGAAGCTTTCTTT; CDR3: CASSLVQGTEAFF
V: TRBV20-1; size: .; D: .; J: TRBJ2-7; DNA: TGCAGTGCCCCCCGTGGCTACGAGCAGTACTTC; CDR3: CSAPRGYEQYF
V: TRBV25-1; size: .; D: TRBD1; J: TRBJ1-2; DNA: TGTGCCAGCAGTGAAAGTAACAGGGGTCATTATGGCTACACCTTC; CDR3: CASSESNRGHYGYTF
V: TRBV25-1; size: .; D: TRBD1; J: TRBJ1-2; DNA: TGTGCCAGCAGTGCGACAGGGGAAAACTATGGCTACACCTTC; CDR3: CASSATGENYGYTF
V: TRBV6-1; size: once; D: .; J: TRBJ2-6; DNA: TGTGCCAGCAGTGCCCTAGGGAGCTCTGGGGCCAACGTCCTGACTTTC; CDR3: CASSALGSSGANVLTF
V: TRBV6-5; size: .; D: .; J: TRBJ2-7; DNA: TGTGCCAGCAGCTTTGGAGGCTTCCAAGCCTACGAGCAGTACTTC; CDR3: CASSFGGFQAYEQYF
V: TRBV27; size: .; D: .; J: TRBJ2-3; DNA: TGTGCCAGCAGTCTGAAAGCCCCCACAGATACGCAGTATTTT; CDR3: CASSLKAPTDTQYF
V: TRBV27; size: .; D: .; J: TRBJ1-2; DNA: TGTGCCAGCAGTCCGGCGGGGGGCTTGAATGGCTACACCTTC; CDR3: CASSPAGGLNGYTF
V: TRBV7-9; size: .; D: TRBD1; J: TRBJ2-7; DNA: TGTGCCAGCAGCTTAAGGGACAGTCGGAACGAGCAGTACTTC; CDR3: CASSLRDSRNEQYF
V: TRBV27; size: few; D: TRBD1; J: TRBJ1-2; DNA: TGTGCCAGCAGGCCGGGACAGGACTATGGCTACACCTTC; CDR3: CASRPGQDYGYTF
V: TRBV14; size: .; D: .; J: TRBJ2-5; DNA: TGTGCCAGCAGCCCCCACCTCACAGAGACCCAGTACTTC; CDR3: CASSPHLTETQYF
V: TRBV11-1; size: few; D: TRBD2; J: TRBJ2-2; DNA: TGTGCCAGCAGCTTAGGACTAGCGGGAGTTTACACCGGGGAGCTGTTTTTT; CDR3: CASSLGLAGVYTGELFF
V: TRBV19; size: .; D: .; J: TRBJ1-5; DNA: TGTGCCAGTAGATCCCCAAGGGGGGAGGATAGCAATCAGCCCCAGCATTTT; CDR3: CASRSPRGEDSNQPQHF
V: TRBV9; size: .; D: TRBD2; J: TRBJ2-2; DNA: TGTGCCAGCAGCAAGGGGACTAGCGGGATCACCGGGGAGCTGTTTTTT; CDR3: CASSKGTSGITGELFF
V: TRBV7-8; size: .; D: TRBD1; J: TRBJ1-2; DNA: TGTGCCAGCAGCTTACGGCAGGGGGACGCTGGCTACACCTTC; CDR3: CASSLRQGDAGYTF
V: TRBV14; size: .; D: TRBD2; J: TRBJ2-1; DNA: TGTGCCAGCAGCCAAGGGAATTGGCTAGCGGGCAGGTTCTTC; CDR3: CASSQGNWLAGRFF
V: TRBV6-6; size: .; D: TRBD1; J: TRBJ1-3; DNA: TGTGCCAGCAGTTTAAACAGGGGGCAGGGAGGAAACACCATATATTTT; CDR3: CASSLNRGQGGNTIYF
V: TRBV10-3; size: few; D: .; J: TRBJ2-2; DNA: TGTGCCATCAGTGAGTCGAGGGGTATCGACACCGGGGAGCTGTTTTTT; CDR3: CAISESRGIDTGELFF
V: TRBV11-2; size: .; D: .; J: TRBJ2-1; DNA: TGTGCCAGCAGTCCCGACAGATACAATGAGCAGTTCTTC; CDR3: CASSPDRYNEQFF